What follows is one T cell receptor (beta chain) and its context. The antigen remains undetermined. The data belong to a study of shared clonotypes between healthy human individuals. Study observations and caveats: Sampling involved blood alone; tissue repertoires likely differ.

J was trimmed by 12 bases and V by 3 bases; bases with no gene match: 11. The CDR3 sequence is 14 residues long. Per germline, CDR1 SNHLY and CDR2 FYNNEI. Sequencing was performed with immunoSEQ multiplex PCR; in TCRdb, only in-frame clones are kept and a portion is missing. The table lists approximately 1,500,000 clones, 98% of them singletons, with 0.4% to 0.45% in the top ten. The receptor's source is a man aged 25 to 40 in good health. Material for sequencing was naive CD4+ T cells sorted from blood. The sample's subset: CD45RA+ positively selected. This rearrangement joins TRBV2 to TRBJ2-4; 7 bases match TRBD1. CDR3 sequence: CASSETGTPFDQYF. DNA of the CDR3: TGTGCCAGCAGTGAGACAGGGACCCCGTTTGATCAGTACTTC. The variable domain in full, completed from reference TRBV2 and TRBJ2-4, reads EPEVTQTPSHQVTQMGQEVILRCVPISNHLYFYWYRQILGQKVEFLVSFYNNEISEKSEIFDDQFSVERPDGSNFTLKIRSTKLEDSAMYFCASSETGTPFDQYFGAGTRLSVL.